A selection of T cell receptor beta chains follows, all from one sample in a study of CD8 T cells in Susac syndrome. MiXCR, applied by TCRdb to the immunoSEQ multiplex PCR reads, yields one record per CDR3 protein. Of about 240,000 distinct CDR3 sequences in the sample, about 95% were seen once. Sequenced input: CD4+ T cells from PBMCs. These receptor sequences come from a human donor with Susac syndrome. CDR3s include the opening cysteine and the closing phenylalanine or tryptophan. Fields, in order: D gene, clone size, J gene, V gene, CDR3 DNA, CDR3 protein. The D gene is left open where the match is weak. Only part of the rows carry a size: once, few, many, or a class if the clone is expanded.

D gene: NA; clone size: once; J gene: TRBJ2-2; V gene: TRBV12-3/TRBV12-4; CDR3 DNA: TGTGCCAGCAGTTTACTGCTCCCCAGAGGGGGGGAGCTGTTTTTT; CDR3 protein: CASSLLLPRGGELFF
D gene: NA; clone size: NA; J gene: TRBJ2-5; V gene: TRBV24-1; CDR3 DNA: TGTGCCACCAGTGGGGTCAGTTCGACCCAGTACTTC; CDR3 protein: CATSGVSSTQYF
D gene: NA; clone size: once; J gene: TRBJ1-2; V gene: TRBV20-1; CDR3 DNA: TGCAGTGCTAGAGATCGAGGCAGGGGTAACTATGGCTACACCTTC; CDR3 protein: CSARDRGRGNYGYTF
D gene: TRBD1; clone size: NA; J gene: TRBJ2-7; V gene: TRBV13; CDR3 DNA: TGTGCCAGCAGCCAGGGGGCGGCACCTTACTTC; CDR3 protein: CASSQGAAPYF
D gene: NA; clone size: NA; J gene: TRBJ1-4; V gene: TRBV28; CDR3 DNA: TGTGCCAGCAGCCTGGGGCAGGACGGAAAACTGTTTTTT; CDR3 protein: CASSLGQDGKLFF
D gene: NA; clone size: NA; J gene: TRBJ2-2; V gene: TRBV20-1; CDR3 DNA: TGCAGTGCGGGGGTGGGCGGGGAGCTGTTTTTT; CDR3 protein: CSAGVGGELFF
D gene: NA; clone size: NA; J gene: TRBJ2-7; V gene: TRBV25-1; CDR3 DNA: TGTGCCAGCAGTCCTAACGCTATAGTTAAGCAGTACTTC; CDR3 protein: CASSPNAIVKQYF
D gene: NA; clone size: NA; J gene: TRBJ1-5; V gene: TRBV6-6; CDR3 DNA: TGTGCCAGCAGTTACGGGCAGGGGATGCCCCAGCATTTT; CDR3 protein: CASSYGQGMPQHF
D gene: TRBD1; clone size: NA; J gene: TRBJ2-5; V gene: TRBV12-3/TRBV12-4; CDR3 DNA: TGTGCCAGCAGTCAGGGACAGGGCTGGGGGACCCAGTACTTC; CDR3 protein: CASSQGQGWGTQYF
D gene: NA; clone size: NA; J gene: TRBJ1-5; V gene: TRBV10-3; CDR3 DNA: TGTGCCATCCCCCCTCCACGACGGAGAGAGCTACAGCCCCAGCATTTT; CDR3 protein: CAIPPPRRRELQPQHF
D gene: TRBD2; clone size: NA; J gene: TRBJ2-4; V gene: TRBV7-2; CDR3 DNA: TGTGCCAGCAGCTTATGGCTAGCGGGAGACATTCAGTACTTC; CDR3 protein: CASSLWLAGDIQYF
D gene: NA; clone size: NA; J gene: TRBJ2-1; V gene: TRBV5-1; CDR3 DNA: TGCGCCAGCAGCTTGCAGGGGAGTGAGCAGTTCTTC; CDR3 protein: CASSLQGSEQFF
D gene: NA; clone size: NA; J gene: TRBJ1-5; V gene: TRBV7-9; CDR3 DNA: TGTGCCAGCAGCTTAGATGGGGGAAGGCCCCAGCATTTT; CDR3 protein: CASSLDGGRPQHF
D gene: NA; clone size: once; J gene: TRBJ1-1; V gene: TRBV28; CDR3 DNA: TGTGCCAGCTGGATCCGAGGTACTGAAGCTTTCTTT; CDR3 protein: CASWIRGTEAFF
D gene: TRBD2; clone size: NA; J gene: TRBJ2-1; V gene: TRBV29-1; CDR3 DNA: TGCAGCGTCCTGACTAGCGGGAGAGGTGAGCAGTTCTTC; CDR3 protein: CSVLTSGRGEQFF
D gene: NA; clone size: NA; J gene: TRBJ2-7; V gene: TRBV30; CDR3 DNA: TGTGCCTGGACCACCGACATGACGGGGGAGCAGTACTTC; CDR3 protein: CAWTTDMTGEQYF
D gene: NA; clone size: NA; J gene: TRBJ1-5; V gene: TRBV11-2; CDR3 DNA: TGTGCCAGCAGCTTACAGGGAGGGGAGATCCAGCCCCAGCATTTT; CDR3 protein: CASSLQGGEIQPQHF
D gene: TRBD2; clone size: once; J gene: TRBJ2-1; V gene: TRBV6-5; CDR3 DNA: TGTGCCTGCAGACTAGCGGGAGATAATGAGCAGTTCTTC; CDR3 protein: CACRLAGDNEQFF
D gene: NA; clone size: NA; J gene: TRBJ1-1; V gene: TRBV15; CDR3 DNA: TGTGCCACCAGCAGAGATATTACGTACACTGAAGCTTTCTTT; CDR3 protein: CATSRDITYTEAFF
D gene: TRBD1; clone size: NA; J gene: TRBJ1-1; V gene: TRBV29-1; CDR3 DNA: TGCAGCGGGGAGCGACAGGGGGCCACTGAAGCTTTCTTT; CDR3 protein: CSGERQGATEAFF
D gene: NA; clone size: once; J gene: TRBJ2-1; V gene: TRBV6-4; CDR3 DNA: TGTGCCAGCAGTGTTTTTTGGGATGAAAACGGCTCGCAGTTCTTC; CDR3 protein: CASSVFWDENGSQFF
D gene: NA; clone size: NA; J gene: TRBJ2-2; V gene: TRBV9; CDR3 DNA: TGTGCCAGCAGCGTAGCGGGGACGGTCACCTTGGGGGAGCTGTTTTTT; CDR3 protein: CASSVAGTVTLGELFF
D gene: TRBD1; clone size: NA; J gene: TRBJ1-2; V gene: TRBV25-1; CDR3 DNA: TGTGCCAGCAGTGAGGAGAGACAGGGTTGGAGCTACACCTTC; CDR3 protein: CASSEERQGWSYTF
D gene: NA; clone size: few; J gene: TRBJ2-1; V gene: TRBV29-1; CDR3 DNA: TGCAGCGGGACCCCGTGGGGCTCCTACAATGAGCAGTTCTTC; CDR3 protein: CSGTPWGSYNEQFF
D gene: NA; clone size: NA; J gene: TRBJ2-6; V gene: TRBV28; CDR3 DNA: TGTGCCAGCACCCCGTATGGGCAATCCTCTGGGGCCAACGTCCTGACTTTC; CDR3 protein: CASTPYGQSSGANVLTF